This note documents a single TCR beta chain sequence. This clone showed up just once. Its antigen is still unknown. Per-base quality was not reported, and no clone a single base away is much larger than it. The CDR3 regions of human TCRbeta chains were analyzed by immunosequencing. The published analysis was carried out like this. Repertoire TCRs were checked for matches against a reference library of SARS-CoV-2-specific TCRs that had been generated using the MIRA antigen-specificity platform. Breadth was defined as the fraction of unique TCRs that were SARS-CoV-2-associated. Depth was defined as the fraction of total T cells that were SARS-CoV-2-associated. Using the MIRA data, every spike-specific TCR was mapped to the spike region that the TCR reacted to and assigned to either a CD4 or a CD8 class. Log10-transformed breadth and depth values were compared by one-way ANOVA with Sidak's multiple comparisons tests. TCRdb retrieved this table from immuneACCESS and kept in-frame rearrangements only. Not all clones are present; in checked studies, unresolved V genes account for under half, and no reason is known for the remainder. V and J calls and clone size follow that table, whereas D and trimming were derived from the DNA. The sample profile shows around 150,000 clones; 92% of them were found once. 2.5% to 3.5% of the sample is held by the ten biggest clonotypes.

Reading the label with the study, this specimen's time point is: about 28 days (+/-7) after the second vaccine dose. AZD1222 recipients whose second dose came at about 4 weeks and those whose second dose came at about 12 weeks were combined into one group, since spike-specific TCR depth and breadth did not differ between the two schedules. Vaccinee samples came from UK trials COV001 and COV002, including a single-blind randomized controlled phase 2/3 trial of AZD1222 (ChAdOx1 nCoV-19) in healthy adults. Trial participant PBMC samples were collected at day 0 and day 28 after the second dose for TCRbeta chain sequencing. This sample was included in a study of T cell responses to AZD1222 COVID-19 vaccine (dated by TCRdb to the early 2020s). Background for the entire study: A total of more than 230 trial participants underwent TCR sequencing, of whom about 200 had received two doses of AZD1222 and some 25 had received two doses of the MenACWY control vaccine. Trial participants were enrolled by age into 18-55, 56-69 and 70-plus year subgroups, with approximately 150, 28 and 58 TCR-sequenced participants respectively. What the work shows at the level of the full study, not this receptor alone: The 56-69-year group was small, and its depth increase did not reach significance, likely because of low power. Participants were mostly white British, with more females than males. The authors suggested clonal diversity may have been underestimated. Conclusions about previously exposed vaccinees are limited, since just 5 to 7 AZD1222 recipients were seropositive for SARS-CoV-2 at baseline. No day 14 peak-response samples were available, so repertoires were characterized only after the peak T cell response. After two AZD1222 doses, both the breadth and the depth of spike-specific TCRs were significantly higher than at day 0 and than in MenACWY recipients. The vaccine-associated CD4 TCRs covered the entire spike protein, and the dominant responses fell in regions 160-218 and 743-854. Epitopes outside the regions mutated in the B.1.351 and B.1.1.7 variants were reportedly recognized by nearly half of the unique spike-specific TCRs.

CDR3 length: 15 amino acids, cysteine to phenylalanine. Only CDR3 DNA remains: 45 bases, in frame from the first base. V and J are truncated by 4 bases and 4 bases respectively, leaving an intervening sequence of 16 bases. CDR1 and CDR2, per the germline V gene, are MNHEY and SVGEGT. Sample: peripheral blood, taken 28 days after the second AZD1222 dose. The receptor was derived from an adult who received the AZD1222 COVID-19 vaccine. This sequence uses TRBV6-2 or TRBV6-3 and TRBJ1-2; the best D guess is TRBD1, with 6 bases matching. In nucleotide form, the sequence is TGTGCCAGCAGTTTCGAGACAGGAATAACCTATGGCTACACCTTC. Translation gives CASSFETGITYGYTF.